A single T cell receptor beta chain is shown here with its context. In the original workflow: Reference gene primer amplification yielded estimated nucleated cell counts. Sequencing was performed with immunoSEQ multiplex PCR; in TCRdb, only in-frame clones are kept and a portion is missing. V and J calls and clone size are as listed in that table; D and trimming were resolved from the DNA. The data hold about 290,000 clones, with approximately 86% observed a single time. The CDR3 covers 16 residues. V was pared by 2 bases and J by 2 bases, with 4 bases of the junction left unmatched. Germline V gives CDR1 LNHNV, CDR2 YYDKDF (reference sequence). The data are from a study of blood T cell repertoires in COVID-19. Across the study: From the United States, Italy and Spain came samples of acute and convalescent COVID-19. Nucleic acid was either cDNA or gDNA, and it came from T cells, B-cell-depleted T cells, or PBMCs.

The sequenced material came from peripheral blood. The gene calls are TRBV15 and TRBJ1-4; 8 bases match TRBD1. This TCR derives from a woman between 50 and 59 years old with active or convalescent COVID-19. The CDR3 coding sequence is TGTGCCACCAGCAGACAGGGGGCGTCGACTAATGAAAAACTGTTTTTT. It yields the protein CATSRQGASTNEKLFF.